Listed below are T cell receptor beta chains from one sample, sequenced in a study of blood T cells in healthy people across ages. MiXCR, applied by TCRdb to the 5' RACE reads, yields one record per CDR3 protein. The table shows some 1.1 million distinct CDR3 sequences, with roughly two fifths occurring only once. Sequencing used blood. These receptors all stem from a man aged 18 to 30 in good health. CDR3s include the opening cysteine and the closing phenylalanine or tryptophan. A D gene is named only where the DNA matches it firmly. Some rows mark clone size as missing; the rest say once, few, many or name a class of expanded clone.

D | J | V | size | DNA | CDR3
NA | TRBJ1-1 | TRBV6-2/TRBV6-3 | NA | TGTGCCAGCAGCCGAAGCGAGGAACTGTACACTGAAGCTTTCTTT | CASSRSEELYTEAFF
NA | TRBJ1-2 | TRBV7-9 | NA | TGTGCCAGCAGCTTATCAGAAGCTAACTATGGCTACACCTTC | CASSLSEANYGYTF
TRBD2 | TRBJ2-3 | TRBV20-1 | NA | TGCAGTGCTACTCCCCCTCCAGCGGGGGGGCGAGATACGCAGTATTTT | CSATPPPAGGRDTQYF
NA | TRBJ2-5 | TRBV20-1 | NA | TGCAGTGCTAGAGCGGACGGTCTAAAAGAGACCCAGTACTTC | CSARADGLKETQYF
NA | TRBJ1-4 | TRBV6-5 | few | TGTGCCAGCAGCCCAAAGGGTGGAAAACTGTTTTTT | CASSPKGGKLFF
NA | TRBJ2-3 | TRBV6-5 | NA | TGTGCCAGCAGTTACGAGTTTTCGGCAGATACGCAGTATTTT | CASSYEFSADTQYF
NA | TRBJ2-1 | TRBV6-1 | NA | TGTGCCAGCTCCCCAAGAGGTCTGGATGAGCAGTTCTTC | CASSPRGLDEQFF
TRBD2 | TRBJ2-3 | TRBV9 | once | TGTGCCAGCAGCGGTACTAGCGGGGGATACACAGATACGCAGTATTTT | CASSGTSGGYTDTQYF
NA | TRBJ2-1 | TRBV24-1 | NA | TGTGCCACCACAGACAGCAACAATGAGCAGTTCTTC | CATTDSNNEQFF
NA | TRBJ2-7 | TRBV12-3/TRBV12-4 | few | TGTGCCAGCAGTACGGGGATTACATACGAGCAGTACTTC | CASSTGITYEQYF
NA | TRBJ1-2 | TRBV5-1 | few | TGCGCCAGCAGCTTGGAGGGTGACAGCTATGGCTACACCTTC | CASSLEGDSYGYTF
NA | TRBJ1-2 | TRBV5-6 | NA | TGTGCCAGCAGTTGGGGCAGGGACAATGGCTACACCTTC | CASSWGRDNGYTF
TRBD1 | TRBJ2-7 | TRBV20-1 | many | TGCAGTGCTATCCCGGGACAGGGGTTTCGGGAGCAGTACTTC | CSAIPGQGFREQYF
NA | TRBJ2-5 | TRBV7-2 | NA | TGTGCCAGCAGCCCCGGTCCCTCGGAGAATGAGCAGTACTTC | CASSPGPSENEQYF
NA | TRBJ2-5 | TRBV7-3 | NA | TGTGCCAGCAGCGACCGGGACATCCAAGAGACCCAGTACTTC | CASSDRDIQETQYF
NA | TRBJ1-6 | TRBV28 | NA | TGTGCCAGTAATACAGGGTATTCACCCCTCCACTTT | CASNTGYSPLHF
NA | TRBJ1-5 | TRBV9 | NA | TGTGCCAGCAGCGAGGGAGGTACGAGCAATCAGCCCCAGCATTTT | CASSEGGTSNQPQHF
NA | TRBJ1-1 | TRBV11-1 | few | TGTGCCAGCAGCTTAATCCAGGGCCCGGGCACTGAAGCTTTCTTT | CASSLIQGPGTEAFF
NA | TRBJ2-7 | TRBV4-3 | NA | TGCGCCAGCACCCCTTTTTTAGTGGGGGCCTACAATGAGCAGTACTTC | CASTPFLVGAYNEQYF
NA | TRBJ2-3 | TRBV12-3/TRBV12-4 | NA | TGTGCCAGCAGTTTAGAGGGCTTTTCTAGCACAGATACGCAGTATTTT | CASSLEGFSSTDTQYF
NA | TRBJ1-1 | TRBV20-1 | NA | TGCAGTGCTAGAGGGCGGGCGGCTGAAGCTTTCTTT | CSARGRAAEAFF
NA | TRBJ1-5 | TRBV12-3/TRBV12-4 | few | TGTGCCAGCAGTTTAGACCATAGCAATCAGCCCCAGCATTTT | CASSLDHSNQPQHF
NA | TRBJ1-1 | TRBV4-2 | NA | TGTGCCAGCAGCCAAGCGCTGGACGGGATCGACACTGAAGCTTTCTTT | CASSQALDGIDTEAFF
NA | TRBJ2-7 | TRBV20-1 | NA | TGCAGTGCTGCCGGGACGGCTCAGGAGTACGAGCAGTACTTC | CSAAGTAQEYEQYF
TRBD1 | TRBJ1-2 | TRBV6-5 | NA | TGTGCCAGCACCTCACCCTGGACAGGGCATGGCTGCACCTTC | CASTSPWTGHGCTF
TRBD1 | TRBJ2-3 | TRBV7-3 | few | TGTGCCAGCAGCTCCCATCCTCAGGGGGCCACGCAGTATTTT | CASSSHPQGATQYF
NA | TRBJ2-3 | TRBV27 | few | TGTGCCAGCAGTACCAGAGGCCGCACAGATACGCAGTATTTT | CASSTRGRTDTQYF
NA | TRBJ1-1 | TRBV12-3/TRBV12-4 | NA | TGTGTCAGCAGTAATGAGTACACTGAAGCTTTCTTT | CVSSNEYTEAFF
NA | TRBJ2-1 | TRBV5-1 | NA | TGCGCCAGCAGCTTGGAAGGGGAGGATGAGCAGTTCTTC | CASSLEGEDEQFF
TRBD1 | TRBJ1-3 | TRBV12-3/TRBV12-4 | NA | TGTGCCAGCAGAAGACAGGGAGGAAACACCATATATTTT | CASRRQGGNTIYF
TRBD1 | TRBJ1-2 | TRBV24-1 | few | TGTGCCACCAGTGATAATGACAGGGGCGGTCATGGCTACACCTTC | CATSDNDRGGHGYTF
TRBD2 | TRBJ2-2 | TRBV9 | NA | TGTGCCAGCAGCGTAGTCCTAGGCGGGGGCACCGGGGAGCTGTTTTTT | CASSVVLGGGTGELFF
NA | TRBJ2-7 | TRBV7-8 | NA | TGTGCCAGCAGCTTCCTGAGGGGTCTATACGAGCAGTACTTC | CASSFLRGLYEQYF
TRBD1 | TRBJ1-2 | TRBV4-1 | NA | TGCGCCAGCAGCCAAGATCAGGGACAGGGTCGATCGTTTAATGGCTACACCTTC | CASSQDQGQGRSFNGYTF
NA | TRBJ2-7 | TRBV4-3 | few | TGCGCCAGCAGCCAAGGAAGGGGCGTGAACGAGCAGTACTTC | CASSQGRGVNEQYF
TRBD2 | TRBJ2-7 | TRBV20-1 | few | TGCAGTGCTAGAGAGAGAGCGGGGGCCCACTACGAGCAGTACTTC | CSARERAGAHYEQYF
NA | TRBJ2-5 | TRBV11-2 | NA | TGTGCCAGCAGCTTACCCAAACAAAAACAGGACCAAGAGACCCAGTACTTC | CASSLPKQKQDQETQYF
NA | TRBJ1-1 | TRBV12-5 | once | TGTGCTAGTGGTTTGGTAAAGGGCACTGAAGCTTTCTTT | CASGLVKGTEAFF
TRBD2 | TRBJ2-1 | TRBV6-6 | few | TGTGCCAGCAGTTACTCGATGGCGGGGGAAAACAATGAGCAGTTCTTC | CASSYSMAGENNEQFF
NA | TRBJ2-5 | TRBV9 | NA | TGTGCCAGCAGCGCCGGAGACTACCAAGAGACCCAGTACTTC | CASSAGDYQETQYF
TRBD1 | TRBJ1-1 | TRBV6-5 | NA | TGTGCCAGCAGTTACGACAGGGTTTATCGCGAGGGTGAAGCTTTCTTT | CASSYDRVYREGEAFF
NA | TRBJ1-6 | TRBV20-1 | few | TGCAGTGCTCGCCCACAGATTGTGGTAAATTCACCCCTCCACTTT | CSARPQIVVNSPLHF
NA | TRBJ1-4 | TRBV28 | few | TGTGCCAGCAGTCCCGGACCTCGACTATCTGAAAAACTGTTTTTT | CASSPGPRLSEKLFF
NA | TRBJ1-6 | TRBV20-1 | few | TGCAGTGCTAGAGATCCAAGACAGGCAACGAGTAATTCACCCCTCCACTTT | CSARDPRQATSNSPLHF
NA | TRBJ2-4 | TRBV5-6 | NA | TGTGCCAGCAGCTCTGGGGCGAACATTCAGTACTTC | CASSSGANIQYF
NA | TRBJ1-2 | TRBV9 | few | TGTGCCAGCAGCGTAGATCTCGCTGGGGGCTATGGCTACACCTTC | CASSVDLAGGYGYTF
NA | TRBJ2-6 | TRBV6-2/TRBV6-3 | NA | TGTGCCAGCACTACAGGGTTAGCGAAACACGCTGGGGCCAACGTCCTGACTTTC | CASTTGLAKHAGANVLTF
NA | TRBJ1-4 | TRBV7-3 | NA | TGTGCCGGCAGCTTATCCCCCGTTATCGAGGCAACTAATGAAAAACTGTTTTTT | CAGSLSPVIEATNEKLFF
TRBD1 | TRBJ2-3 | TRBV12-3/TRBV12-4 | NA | TGTGCCAGCAGTGAAGGACAGGGAACAGGCACAGATACGCAGTATTTT | CASSEGQGTGTDTQYF
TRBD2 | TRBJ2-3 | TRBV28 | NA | TGTGCCAGCACCGGACTAGCGGCCACAGATACGCAGTATTTT | CASTGLAATDTQYF
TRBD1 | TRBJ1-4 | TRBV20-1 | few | TGCAGTGCTAGACGAGACAGGGCAAATGAAAAACTGTTTTTT | CSARRDRANEKLFF
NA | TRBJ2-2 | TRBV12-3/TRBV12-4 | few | TGTGCCATCCGATGGACAACTAACACCGGGGAGCTGTTTTTT | CAIRWTTNTGELFF
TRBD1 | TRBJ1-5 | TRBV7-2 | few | TGTGCCAGCAGGACAACCGGGACAGGAAATCAGCCCCAGCATTTT | CASRTTGTGNQPQHF
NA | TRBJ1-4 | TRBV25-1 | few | TGTGCCAGCAGCGCCGGGACACAAGCAACTAATGAAAAACTGTTTTTT | CASSAGTQATNEKLFF